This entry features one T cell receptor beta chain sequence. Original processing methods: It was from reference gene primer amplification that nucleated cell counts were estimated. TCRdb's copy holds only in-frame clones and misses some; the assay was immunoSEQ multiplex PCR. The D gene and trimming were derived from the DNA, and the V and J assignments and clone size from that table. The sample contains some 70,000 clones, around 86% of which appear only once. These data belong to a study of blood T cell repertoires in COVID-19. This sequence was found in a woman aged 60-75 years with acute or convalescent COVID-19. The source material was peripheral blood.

The CDR3 bases are TGCGCCAGCAGTCGGGGGGTGGACGGAAACACCATATATTTT. This sequence encodes CASSRGVDGNTIYF. The chain joins TRBV10-2 to TRBJ1-3; TRBD1 might be the D (5 bases). CDR3 size: 14 residues. Trimming took off 5 bases at V and 4 bases at J, with 12 bases between the two ends. The germline CDR1 and CDR2 sequences are WSHSY and SAAADI.